This T cell receptor beta chain was sequenced during a study of CD8 T cells in Susac syndrome. TCR beta from blood CD8+ and CD4+ T cells was sequenced. Multiple sclerosis controls were treatment-naive patients with stable or active relapsing-remitting disease. Negative magnetic isolation gave CD8+ and CD4+ cells; FACS enriched CD8+ TEMRA. CDR1 is MGHRA, CDR2 YSYEKL, per germline. J was trimmed by 6 bases and V by 1 base; bases with no gene match: 18. CDR3 size: 19 residues. Random-hexamer reverse transcription was applied to roughly 0.45 to 1 ug RNA. Amplification of TCR beta CDR3 was carried out by immunoSEQ multiplex PCR, which covered 54 Vbeta and 13 Jbeta segments. TCRdb called the immunoSEQ multiplex PCR reads again in MiXCR, with one record for every CDR3 protein. The sample has some 300,000 distinct CDR3 sequences, around 83% seen once.

The clonotype was recovered from a human donor with multiple sclerosis. The V gene is TRBV4-1, the J gene TRBJ2-1; 7 nucleotides line up with TRBD2. Sample: CD8+ T cells from PBMCs. For the CDR3, the DNA is TGCGCCAGCAGCCAAGCGGGGGGAGTACTAGCGTCTTGGGTCAATGAGCAGTTCTTC. It yields the protein CASSQAGGVLASWVNEQFF.